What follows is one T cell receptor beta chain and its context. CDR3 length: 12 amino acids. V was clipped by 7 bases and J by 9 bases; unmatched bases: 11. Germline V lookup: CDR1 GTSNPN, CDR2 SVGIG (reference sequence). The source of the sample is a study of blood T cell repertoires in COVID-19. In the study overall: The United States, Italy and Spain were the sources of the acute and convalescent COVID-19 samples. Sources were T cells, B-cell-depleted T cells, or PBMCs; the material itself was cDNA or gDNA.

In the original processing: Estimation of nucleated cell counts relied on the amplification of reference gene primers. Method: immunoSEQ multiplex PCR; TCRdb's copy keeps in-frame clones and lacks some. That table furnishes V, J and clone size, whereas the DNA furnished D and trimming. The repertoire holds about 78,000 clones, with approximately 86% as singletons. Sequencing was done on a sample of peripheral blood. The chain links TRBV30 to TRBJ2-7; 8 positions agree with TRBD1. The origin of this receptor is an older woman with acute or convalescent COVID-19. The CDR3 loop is CASGTGPGRQYF. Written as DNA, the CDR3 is TGTGCCTCCGGGACAGGTCCCGGTAGGCAGTACTTC.